The rows below give T cell receptor beta chains drawn from one sample of a study of blood T cell dynamics during melanoma immunotherapy. Produced via immunoSEQ multiplex PCR; TCRdb's table is partial and in-frame only. The data hold about 10,000 clones, with 70% to 90% observed a single time. The starting material was blood, obtained from a patient treated with checkpoint blockade. The source of these receptors is a human donor with melanoma. The CDR3 runs from the conserved cysteine through the conserved F or W. The D gene is left open where the match is weak. Part of the rows lack a size; the others show once, few, many or a class for expanded clones.

D,V,size,J,CDR3,DNA
.,TRBV27,few,TRBJ2-7,CASSLTRPSSYEQYF,TGTGCCAGCAGTTTAACTCGGCCGAGCTCCTACGAGCAGTACTTC
.,TRBV2,.,TRBJ1-2,CASSEAGDRRIYGYTF,TGTGCCAGCAGTGAAGCGGGAGACCGCCGAATCTATGGCTACACCTTC
.,TRBV5-8,.,TRBJ2-1,CASSLDPSSYNEQFF,TGTGCCAGCAGCTTGGACCCGAGCTCCTACAATGAGCAGTTCTTC
TRBD1,TRBV6-5,once,TRBJ1-1,CASSADRANAEAFF,TGTGCCAGCAGTGCGGACAGGGCAAATGCTGAAGCTTTCTTT
.,TRBV10-2,.,TRBJ1-1,CASSRPGYTEAFF,TGCGCCAGCTCGAGGCCAGGGTACACTGAAGCTTTCTTT
TRBD1,TRBV7-2,.,TRBJ2-1,CASSSDRVSEQFF,TGTGCCAGCAGCTCTGACAGGGTGAGTGAGCAGTTCTTC
.,TRBV28,few,TRBJ1-5,CASTSGEPQHF,TGTGCCAGCACCTCCGGGGAGCCCCAGCATTTT
.,TRBV19,few,TRBJ1-2,CASSTLGTQGGYTF,TGTGCCAGTAGTACCCTCGGGACACAGGGAGGCTACACCTTC
TRBD1,TRBV11-2,.,TRBJ2-3,CASSSPRGPEFYTQYF,TGTGCCAGCAGCTCCCCCAGGGGGCCCGAATTTTATACGCAGTATTTT
.,TRBV6-1,.,TRBJ1-1,CASLWGNTEAFF,TGTGCCAGCCTATGGGGGAACACTGAAGCTTTCTTT
TRBD2,TRBV2,.,TRBJ2-2,CASRGLVITGELFF,TGTGCCAGCAGAGGACTAGTAATTACCGGGGAGCTGTTTTTT
.,TRBV18,.,TRBJ1-5,CASSSETGYNQPQHF,TGTGCCAGCTCATCGGAGACAGGTTACAATCAGCCCCAGCATTTT
TRBD2,TRBV6-6,.,TRBJ2-3,CASSDTSGDTQYF,TGTGCCAGCAGCGATACTAGCGGAGATACGCAGTATTTT
.,TRBV5-1,.,TRBJ1-1,CASSLQGNTEAFF,TGCGCCAGCAGCTTACAGGGAAACACTGAAGCTTTCTTT
.,TRBV7-9,once,TRBJ1-1,CASSLAAQDGLNTEAFF,TGTGCCAGCAGCTTAGCGGCTCAAGACGGACTGAACACTGAAGCTTTCTTT
TRBD1,TRBV9,.,TRBJ2-2,CASSVVARGFTGELFF,TGTGCCAGCAGCGTAGTAGCCAGGGGGTTCACCGGGGAGCTGTTTTTT
TRBD2,TRBV7-9,.,TRBJ2-7,CASSLDGRAYEQYF,TGTGCCAGCAGCTTAGACGGGAGGGCATACGAGCAGTACTTC
.,TRBV20-1,.,TRBJ1-2,CSAFDAGYTF,TGCAGTGCCTTCGACGCTGGCTACACCTTC
.,TRBV5-6,few,TRBJ1-5,CASSLKGRVQPQHF,TGTGCCAGCAGCCTGAAAGGACGAGTGCAGCCCCAGCATTTT
TRBD1,TRBV11-2,.,TRBJ2-7,CASSLGSDRDNSYEQYF,TGTGCCAGCAGCTTAGGTTCCGACAGGGATAACTCCTACGAGCAGTACTTC
.,TRBV28,.,TRBJ2-7,CASSLSPYSYEQYF,TGTGCCAGCAGTTTATCCCCGTACTCCTACGAGCAGTACTTC
.,TRBV2,.,TRBJ2-2,CASSGVGSTGELFF,TGTGCCAGCAGCGGAGTGGGATCCACCGGGGAGCTGTTTTTT
TRBD1,TRBV6-6,.,TRBJ1-1,CASSDRAHTEAFF,TGTGCCAGCAGCGACAGGGCCCACACTGAAGCTTTCTTT
TRBD1,TRBV10-3,.,TRBJ2-7,CAIRSRDRGTYEQYF,TGTGCCATCAGGTCCCGGGACAGGGGGACCTACGAGCAGTACTTC
TRBD2,TRBV7-8,.,TRBJ2-7,CASSPGLAGPYEQYF,TGTGCCAGCAGTCCCGGACTAGCGGGTCCTTACGAGCAGTACTTC
.,TRBV19,.,TRBJ2-7,CASSIDSVQGNPYEQYF,TGTGCCAGTAGTATAGATTCCGTACAGGGAAATCCCTACGAGCAGTACTTC
TRBD1,TRBV18,.,TRBJ1-1,CASSPGTGGVTEAFF,TGTGCCAGCTCACCAGGGACAGGGGGAGTTACTGAAGCTTTCTTT
.,TRBV7-8,once,TRBJ1-3,CASSFKGSGNTIYF,TGTGCCAGCAGCTTTAAGGGCTCAGGAAACACCATATATTTT
TRBD1,TRBV28,.,TRBJ1-5,CASGQGSNQPQHF,TGTGCCAGCGGACAGGGAAGCAATCAGCCCCAGCATTTT
TRBD1,TRBV28,.,TRBJ2-5,CASISQGAVETQYF,TGTGCCAGCATCTCGCAGGGGGCTGTAGAGACCCAGTACTTC
TRBD1,TRBV5-8,.,TRBJ1-1,CASSSRGQGNTEAFF,TGCGCCAGCAGCTCGCGGGGACAGGGAAACACTGAAGCTTTCTTT
.,TRBV2,.,TRBJ1-5,CASSETGAPGEAQHF,TGTGCCAGCAGTGAAACTGGGGCACCCGGTGAAGCCCAGCATTTT
.,TRBV7-3,few,TRBJ2-7,CASRLEVEQYF,TGTGCCAGCAGACTTGAAGTCGAGCAGTACTTC
.,TRBV29-1,.,TRBJ1-1,CSVRTGSFTEAFF,TGCAGCGTTCGTACAGGGAGTTTCACTGAAGCTTTCTTT
TRBD1,TRBV5-1,.,TRBJ1-2,CASSSGQGLYSDNYGYTF,TGCGCCAGCAGCTCCGGACAGGGACTATATTCGGATAACTATGGCTACACCTTC
.,TRBV25-1,.,TRBJ2-7,CASSEWGDGYEQYF,TGTGCCAGCAGTGAATGGGGCGACGGCTACGAGCAGTACTTC
.,TRBV19,.,TRBJ1-5,CASSQGGWQPQHF,TGTGCCAGTAGTCAAGGTGGGTGGCAGCCCCAGCATTTT
.,TRBV6-1,few,TRBJ1-2,CASSTNYGYTF,TGTGCCAGCAGCACTAACTATGGCTACACCTTC
.,TRBV5-1,.,TRBJ2-5,CASSYSTHPDQETQYF,TGCGCCAGCAGCTACTCGACACATCCCGACCAAGAGACCCAGTACTTC
TRBD1,TRBV28,.,TRBJ1-2,CASSFPGGASYGYTF,TGTGCCAGCAGTTTTCCAGGGGGCGCATCCTATGGCTACACCTTC
.,TRBV27,.,TRBJ1-1,CASSLRQGNTEAFF,TGTGCCAGCAGTTTAAGGCAGGGGAACACTGAAGCTTTCTTT
TRBD1,TRBV7-9,.,TRBJ2-7,CASSLEADRAHEQYF,TGTGCCAGCAGCTTGGAAGCCGACAGGGCCCACGAGCAGTACTTC
.,TRBV7-9,.,TRBJ2-3,CASSPPYREGTDTQYF,TGTGCCAGCAGCCCCCCCTACAGGGAGGGCACAGATACGCAGTATTTT
TRBD1,TRBV7-6,.,TRBJ2-7,CASGLGGGTGESYEQYF,TGTGCCAGCGGCTTAGGGGGTGGTACAGGGGAGTCCTACGAGCAGTACTTC
TRBD1,TRBV4-1,.,TRBJ1-2,CATAGQGDGYTF,TGCGCCACCGCGGGACAGGGAGATGGCTACACCTTC
.,TRBV27,.,TRBJ2-3,CASIPLTGPLNTQYF,TGTGCCAGCATCCCGCTGACGGGGCCCTTGAATACGCAGTATTTT
.,TRBV7-2,.,TRBJ2-5,CASSSGRETQYF,TGTGCCAGCAGCTCGGGGCGAGAGACCCAGTACTTC
.,TRBV11-1,.,TRBJ2-5,CASRAERYQETQYF,TGTGCCAGCAGAGCGGAGAGATACCAAGAGACCCAGTACTTC
.,TRBV9,.,TRBJ2-2,CASSVEGTAGELFF,TGTGCCAGCAGCGTAGAGGGTACCGCCGGGGAGCTGTTTTTT
.,TRBV27,.,TRBJ2-7,CASIAAAVPGLPYEQYF,TGTGCCAGCATAGCAGCGGCAGTCCCGGGACTCCCCTACGAGCAGTACTTC
TRBD1,TRBV6-1,once,TRBJ1-2,CASSDYRGSDYGYTF,TGTGCCAGCAGTGACTACAGGGGGTCGGACTATGGCTACACCTTC